Listed below are T cell receptor beta chains from one sample, sequenced in a study of blood T cell repertoires in COVID-19. Measured with immunoSEQ multiplex PCR; TCRdb has only the in-frame clones, and not every one. The data show under 250,000 clones, approximately 86% seen once. Sample: peripheral blood. These receptors originate from a woman in her sixties or seventies who had recovered from COVID-19. The CDR3 runs from the conserved cysteine through the conserved F or W. The order of the fields is J gene, V gene, clone size, D gene, CDR3 DNA, CDR3 protein. D genes are given only for firm matches. Rows give clone size only sometimes, using once, few, many, or a class for an expanded clone.

TRBJ1-5	TRBV6-6	.	.	TGTGCCAGCAGTTACGAGGGGGGCAATCAGCCCCAGCATTTT	CASSYEGGNQPQHF
TRBJ2-7	TRBV7-8	many	TRBD1	TGTGCCAGCAGCGGGGACAGGGCTTGGTCCTACGAGCAGTACTTC	CASSGDRAWSYEQYF
TRBJ2-3	TRBV10-2	.	TRBD1	TGCGCCAGCAGTGACCAGGGGGATAGCACAGATACGCAGTATTTT	CASSDQGDSTDTQYF
TRBJ1-6	TRBV2	.	TRBD1	TGTGCCAGCAGTGAACATCAGGGGGCTGCCAATTCACCCCTCCACTTT	CASSEHQGAANSPLHF
TRBJ1-5	TRBV19	.	TRBD1	TGTGCCAGTAGGATGACAGGGGGGAGCAATCAGCCCCAGCATTTT	CASRMTGGSNQPQHF
TRBJ1-1	TRBV10-3	.	.	TGTGCCATCAGTGCTGTTCAGGCCGTGAATGAAGCTTTCTTT	CAISAVQAVNEAFF
TRBJ1-5	TRBV18	.	.	TGTGCCAGCTCACCACATGAGGGCCAGCCCCAGCATTTT	CASSPHEGQPQHF
TRBJ1-3	TRBV7-9	.	TRBD1	TGTGCCAGCAGCCGACGGACAGGCCTCTTCTCTGGAAACACCATATATTTT	CASSRRTGLFSGNTIYF
TRBJ1-2	TRBV5-1	.	TRBD1	TGCGCCAGCAGCTTGGCCGAGGTTGGGACAGGGGCCGGCTACACCTTC	CASSLAEVGTGAGYTF
TRBJ1-3	TRBV5-1	.	TRBD1	TGCGCCAGCAGCTTGGCCGGGACAGATAACACCATATATTTT	CASSLAGTDNTIYF
TRBJ1-2	TRBV11-2	.	.	TGTGCCAGCAGCTTAGCAGGGAACTATGGCTACACCTTC	CASSLAGNYGYTF
TRBJ1-1	TRBV5-1	.	TRBD1	TGCGCCAGCAGGGGGACAGCCATGAACACTGAAGCTTTCTTT	CASRGTAMNTEAFF
TRBJ1-2	TRBV6-4	.	TRBD1	TGTGCCAGCAGCCTCGGGACAGGGAAGAACTATGGCTACACCTTC	CASSLGTGKNYGYTF
TRBJ1-1	TRBV6-2/TRBV6-3	.	.	TGTGCCAGCAGTCCGGAGTACACTGAAGCTTTCTTT	CASSPEYTEAFF
TRBJ2-2	TRBV10-1	.	TRBD1	TGCGCCAGCACTGTGACAGGGGCGTCTCCCACCGGGGAGCTGTTTTTT	CASTVTGASPTGELFF
TRBJ2-7	TRBV19	.	.	TGTGCCACCCAGATTCTCGGGACTCCGGGCTCCTACGAGCAGTACTTC	CATQILGTPGSYEQYF
TRBJ1-5	TRBV5-1	.	TRBD1	TGCGCCAGCAGCTTGGGACAGGGGTTCAATCAGCCCCAGCATTTT	CASSLGQGFNQPQHF
TRBJ2-7	TRBV18	.	TRBD2	TGTGCCAGCTCACCATCCGGGGGGACCCAATCCTACGAGCAGTACTTC	CASSPSGGTQSYEQYF
TRBJ1-2	TRBV6-5	.	.	TGTGCCAGCAGAAAAGAGGTTAACTATGGCTACACCTTC	CASRKEVNYGYTF
TRBJ1-1	TRBV7-2	few	.	TGTGCCAGCAGCCACCTCCTCAGGGCGATGAACACTGAAGCTTTCTTT	CASSHLLRAMNTEAFF
TRBJ2-2	TRBV5-1	.	.	TGCGCCAGCAGCTTGCCGCAGGAGGGCACCGGGGAGCTGTTTTTT	CASSLPQEGTGELFF
TRBJ2-2	TRBV18	.	TRBD2	TGTGCCAGCTCACCACGGGTCATAGCGGGGAACACCGGGGAGCTGTTTTTT	CASSPRVIAGNTGELFF
TRBJ1-5	TRBV28	once	TRBD1	TGTGCCAGCAGTTCTAGACAGGGGCGCAATCAGCCCCAGCATTTT	CASSSRQGRNQPQHF
TRBJ2-7	TRBV9	.	.	TGTGCCAGCAGCGTAGGTCTGAGGGGGGGGACCTACGAGCAGTACTTC	CASSVGLRGGTYEQYF
TRBJ2-2	TRBV9	.	TRBD1	TGTGCCAGCAGCCCCCGCCCGGGACAGGGGTGGGCCGGGGAGCTGTTTTTT	CASSPRPGQGWAGELFF
TRBJ1-2	TRBV6-2/TRBV6-3	.	.	TGTGCCAGCAGTTATCAGGCTAACTATGGCTACACCTTC	CASSYQANYGYTF
TRBJ1-5	TRBV6-5	.	.	TGTGCCAGCGGGGCTTACTATCAGCCCCAGCATTTT	CASGAYYQPQHF
TRBJ1-5	TRBV19	.	TRBD1	TGTGCCATAAACAGGGGGCTGGGTCAGCCCCAGCATTTT	CAINRGLGQPQHF
TRBJ1-2	TRBV27	few	.	TGTGCCAGCAGCTTCCAGGGCTCGACTGGCTACACCTTC	CASSFQGSTGYTF
TRBJ1-4	TRBV19	.	.	TGTGCCAGTAGACTGGGCGGGGTAGGAGAAAAACTGTTTTTT	CASRLGGVGEKLFF
TRBJ1-6	TRBV7-2	.	.	TGTGCCAGCAGCACGACAGAGTCCTATAATTCACCCCTCCACTTT	CASSTTESYNSPLHF
TRBJ1-5	TRBV7-9	.	.	TGTGCCAGCAGCCTACAGGGAGGCAATCAGCCCCAGCATTTT	CASSLQGGNQPQHF
TRBJ1-2	TRBV4-1	.	.	TGCGCCAGCAGCCAATGGGCTGCAATGGGGAGCTATGGCTACACCTTC	CASSQWAAMGSYGYTF
TRBJ2-7	TRBV3-1/TRBV3-2	.	TRBD1	TGTGCCAGCAGCCCCCGGACAGGGGTCGAGCAGTACTTC	CASSPRTGVEQYF
TRBJ1-1	TRBV6-2/TRBV6-3	many	TRBD1	TGTGCCAGCAGCGCAGGGGGGAACACTGAAGCTTTCTTT	CASSAGGNTEAFF
TRBJ2-7	TRBV20-1	.	TRBD1	TGCAGTGCTGGTACAGGGGGCGAGCAGTACTTC	CSAGTGGEQYF
TRBJ2-1	TRBV7-8	.	.	TGTGCCAGCAGCGAAGGGTCCAGGGTAGTCTACAATGAGCAGTTCTTC	CASSEGSRVVYNEQFF
TRBJ2-1	TRBV11-2	.	.	TGTGCCAGCAGCCAACCCCTCCTAGTTGGTATGTTCTTC	CASSQPLLVGMFF
TRBJ1-1	TRBV6-5	.	.	TGTGCCAGCAGTAGGAGGGGAGCCATGAACACTGAAGCTTTCTTT	CASSRRGAMNTEAFF
TRBJ1-2	TRBV10-3	.	.	TGTGCCATCAGTGGGGACAAAAACTATGGCTACACCTTC	CAISGDKNYGYTF
TRBJ2-7	TRBV15	.	.	TGTGCCACCAGCGGAGGGGGCGACTCCTACGAGCAGTACTTC	CATSGGGDSYEQYF
TRBJ1-1	TRBV5-1	.	TRBD1	TGCGCCAGCAGCTTGCGACCCGGACGGCAGGGGGCTTCGAACACTGAAGCTTTCTTT	CASSLRPGRQGASNTEAFF
TRBJ1-4	TRBV18	.	.	TGTGCCAGCTCACCACCGGACGGGGTTGCAACTAATGAAAAACTGTTTTTT	CASSPPDGVATNEKLFF
TRBJ2-2	TRBV5-4	.	.	TGTGCCAGCAGCTTGGTTTACAGAAGTAACACCGGGGAGCTGTTTTTT	CASSLVYRSNTGELFF
TRBJ2-7	TRBV7-9	.	.	TGTGCCAGCAGCACCCGACAGACCTCCTACGAGCAGTACTTC	CASSTRQTSYEQYF
TRBJ2-7	TRBV6-5	.	TRBD2	TGTGCCACCCAGCCCGGGACTATCTCCTACGAGCAGTACTTC	CATQPGTISYEQYF
TRBJ2-3	TRBV7-2	.	TRBD2	TGTGCCAGCAGCCCACTAGCGGGCACAGATACGCAGTATTTT	CASSPLAGTDTQYF
TRBJ1-4	TRBV19	.	TRBD1	TGTGCCAGTAGTATACAGGGGGTGAGGGAAAAACTGTTTTTT	CASSIQGVREKLFF
TRBJ2-2	TRBV27	.	TRBD1	TGTGCCAGCAGTTTGGGCAGGGGGCTTGGCACCGGGGAGCTGTTTTTT	CASSLGRGLGTGELFF
TRBJ2-3	TRBV19	.	.	TGTGCCAGTACCTCTCGGGTAGGTGGCACAGATACGCAGTATTTT	CASTSRVGGTDTQYF